This T cell receptor (beta chain) came from a study of T cell clones after liver transplantation. As for the study in general: In this trial, immunosuppression withdrawal was attempted within 2 years of liver transplant. Notes on the study in general: Donor-reactive sequences fell more than third party-reactive ones, suggesting partial deletion. In a couple of subjects, few donor cells limited the measurable donor-reactive repertoire. Post-transplant time points were not standardized, so conclusions are preliminary.

Germline V CDR1 and CDR2: SGHDT, YYEEEE. V dropped 4 bases and J dropped 6 bases, with 16 bases sitting between them. The CDR3 consists of 15 residues. Some clones are missing from TCRdb's copy, which holds only in-frame ones; the method was immunoSEQ multiplex PCR. There are roughly 100,000 clones in the sample; roughly four fifths occur only once, and approximately 3% lies in the top ten. Regarding this clone: No antigen is known for it.

The chain has TRBV5-6 and TRBJ1-4, with D possibly being TRBD1 (6 bases). The starting material was CD4+ T cells from blood, obtained approximately 50 months after liver transplant. The TCR was taken from a human patient who received a liver transplant. Some T cells may be the graft donor's. The CDR3, as DNA: TGTGCCAGCAGCATACAGGGCCGGGGGGATGAAAAACTGTTTTTT. As protein: CASSIQGRGDEKLFF.